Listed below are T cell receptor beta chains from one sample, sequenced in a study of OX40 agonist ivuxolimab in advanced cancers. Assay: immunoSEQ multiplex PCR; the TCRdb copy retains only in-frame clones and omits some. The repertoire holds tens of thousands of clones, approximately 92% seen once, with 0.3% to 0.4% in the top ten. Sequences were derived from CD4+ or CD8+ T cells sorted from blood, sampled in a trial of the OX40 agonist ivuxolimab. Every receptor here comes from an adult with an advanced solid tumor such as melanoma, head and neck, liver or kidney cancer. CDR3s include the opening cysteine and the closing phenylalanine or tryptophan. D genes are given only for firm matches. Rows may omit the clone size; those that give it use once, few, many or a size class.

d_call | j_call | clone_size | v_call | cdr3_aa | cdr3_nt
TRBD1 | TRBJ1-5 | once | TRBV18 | CASSQFSGTGGNQPQHF | TGTGCCAGCTCACAGTTCTCCGGGACAGGGGGAAATCAGCCCCAGCATTTT
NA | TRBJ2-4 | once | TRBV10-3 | CAISLMGGAKNIQYF | TGTGCCATCAGCCTCATGGGGGGCGCCAAAAACATTCAGTACTTC
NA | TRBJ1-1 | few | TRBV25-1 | CASRFENTEAFF | TGTGCCAGCAGGTTTGAAAACACTGAAGCTTTCTTT
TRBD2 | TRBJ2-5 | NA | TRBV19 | CASSIGTSGRTQYF | TGTGCCAGTAGTATCGGGACTAGCGGGCGGACCCAGTACTTC
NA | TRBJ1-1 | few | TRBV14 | CASSLPLMNTEAFF | TGTGCCAGCAGCCTTCCTCTTATGAACACTGAAGCTTTCTTT
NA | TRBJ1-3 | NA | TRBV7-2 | CASSPPGNTIYF | TGTGCCAGCAGCCCCCCTGGAAACACCATATATTTT
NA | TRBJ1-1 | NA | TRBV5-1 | CASSTFRTGGEAFF | TGCGCCAGCAGCACCTTCCGTACAGGTGGTGAAGCTTTCTTT
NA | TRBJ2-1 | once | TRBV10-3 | CAISGEGPSSYNEQFF | TGTGCCATCAGTGGCGAGGGCCCTAGCTCCTACAATGAGCAGTTCTTC
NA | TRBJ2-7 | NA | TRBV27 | CASSLGRLSYEQYF | TGTGCCAGCAGTCTAGGCAGGCTTTCCTACGAGCAGTACTTC
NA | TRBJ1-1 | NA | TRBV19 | CASSSAGNTEAFF | TGTGCCAGTAGTTCGGCAGGTAACACTGAAGCTTTCTTT
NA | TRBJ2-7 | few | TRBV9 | CASSVATGREQYF | TGTGCCAGCAGCGTAGCTACGGGGAGGGAGCAGTACTTC
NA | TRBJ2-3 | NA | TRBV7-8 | CASSQNSIGDTQYF | TGTGCCAGCAGCCAAAATTCGATAGGAGATACGCAGTATTTT
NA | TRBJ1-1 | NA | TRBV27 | CASSLSYSMNTEAFF | TGTGCCAGCAGTTTATCGTACAGCATGAACACTGAAGCTTTCTTT
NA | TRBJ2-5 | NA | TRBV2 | CASSRGNGKETQYF | TGTGCCAGCAGTCGGGGAAACGGCAAGGAGACCCAGTACTTC
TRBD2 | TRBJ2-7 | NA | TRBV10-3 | CAISSGTSGYEQYF | TGTGCCATCAGCTCCGGGACTAGCGGCTACGAGCAGTACTTC
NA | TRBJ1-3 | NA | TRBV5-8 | CASSSFQGAGNTIYF | TGTGCCAGCAGCTCCTTCCAGGGAGCGGGAAACACCATATATTTT
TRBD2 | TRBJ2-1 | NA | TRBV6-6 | CASTLAGDNEQFF | TGTGCCAGCACCTTAGCGGGGGATAATGAGCAGTTCTTC
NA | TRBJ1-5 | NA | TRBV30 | CAWSVGGASNQPQHF | TGTGCCTGGAGTGTAGGGGGGGCCAGCAATCAGCCCCAGCATTTT
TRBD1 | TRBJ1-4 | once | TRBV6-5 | CASSTDRSGEKLFF | TGTGCCAGCAGTACGGACAGGTCGGGCGAAAAACTGTTTTTT
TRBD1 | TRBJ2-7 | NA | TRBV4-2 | CASSQGVPGQADYEQYF | TGTGCCAGCAGCCAAGGCGTACCGGGACAGGCCGACTACGAGCAGTACTTC
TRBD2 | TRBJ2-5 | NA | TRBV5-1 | CASSLESSGQETQYF | TGCGCCAGCAGCTTGGAGTCTAGCGGGCAAGAGACCCAGTACTTC
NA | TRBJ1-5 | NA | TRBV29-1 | CSAQETGQPQHF | TGCAGCGCCCAGGAGACCGGGCAGCCCCAGCATTTT
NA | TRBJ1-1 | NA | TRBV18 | CASSPSDKGFNTEAFF | TGTGCCAGCTCACCTTCGGACAAGGGATTCAACACTGAAGCTTTCTTT
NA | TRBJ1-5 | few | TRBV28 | CASSFLVQLRGVQPQHF | TGTGCCAGCAGTTTCCTCGTACAGCTGCGGGGAGTTCAGCCCCAGCATTTT
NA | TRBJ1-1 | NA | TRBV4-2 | CASSPGDLNTEAFF | TGTGCCAGCAGCCCCGGGGACTTGAACACTGAAGCTTTCTTT
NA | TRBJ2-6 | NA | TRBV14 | CASHSSGANVLTF | TGTGCCAGTCACAGCTCTGGGGCCAACGTCCTGACTTTC
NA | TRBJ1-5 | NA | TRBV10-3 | CAITGTLGQPQHF | TGTGCCATCACTGGGACATTGGGTCAGCCCCAGCATTTT
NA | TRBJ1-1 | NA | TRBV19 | CASSSRGGVNTEAFF | TGTGCCAGTAGTTCCCGGGGAGGTGTGAACACTGAAGCTTTCTTT
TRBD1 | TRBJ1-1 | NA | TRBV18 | CASSLSGDRGNTEAFF | TGTGCCAGCTCACTTAGTGGCGACAGGGGGAACACTGAAGCTTTCTTT
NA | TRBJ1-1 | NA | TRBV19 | CASSGGIGTEAFF | TGTGCCAGTAGCGGAGGGATCGGAACTGAAGCTTTCTTT
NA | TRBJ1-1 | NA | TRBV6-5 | CAVKGEVNTEAFF | TGTGCCGTAAAGGGGGAGGTGAACACTGAAGCTTTCTTT
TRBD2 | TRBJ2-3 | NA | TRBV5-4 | CASSSGTSGSFSTDTQYF | TGTGCCAGCAGCTCCGGGACTAGCGGGAGCTTTAGCACAGATACGCAGTATTTT
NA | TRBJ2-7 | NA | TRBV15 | CATSRDPVTSYEQYF | TGTGCCACCAGCAGAGATCCAGTCACCTCCTACGAGCAGTACTTC
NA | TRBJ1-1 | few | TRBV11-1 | CASSFERGVNTEAFF | TGTGCCAGCAGCTTCGAACGTGGGGTGAACACTGAAGCTTTCTTT
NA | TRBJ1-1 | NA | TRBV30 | CAWSKQGNTEAFF | TGTGCCTGGAGTAAACAAGGCAACACTGAAGCTTTCTTT
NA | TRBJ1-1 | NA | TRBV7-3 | CASSSRHRSEAFF | TGTGCCAGCAGCTCCAGACACCGATCTGAAGCTTTCTTT
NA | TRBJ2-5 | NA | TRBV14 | CASSQGVVRRQGQETQYF | TGTGCCAGCAGTCAGGGCGTTGTCCGTAGGCAGGGCCAAGAGACCCAGTACTTC
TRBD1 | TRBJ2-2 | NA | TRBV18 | CASSPLLTGANTGELFF | TGTGCCAGCTCACCACTTCTGACAGGGGCGAACACCGGGGAGCTGTTTTTT